What follows is one T cell receptor (beta chain) and its context. Its cognate antigen is unknown. This sample is part of a study of cytomegalovirus exposure and HLA in healthy donors. Overall study results and limits: Relative to the approximately 700-donor mean, N-insertions were reportedly fewer in an Asian-associated ancestry cluster in a later analysis. A link between a missense DCLRE1C variant and TCR beta V- and J-gene trimming emerged from a later analysis.

At collection, donors were nominally healthy, but unrecorded immune exposures were probable. Trimming removed 1 base at V and 4 bases at J, with 14 bases between. The CDR3 runs 16 residues. CDR1 SGDLS and CDR2 YYNGEE come from the germline V gene. Primers included in the PCR were 60 Vbeta and 13 Jbeta primers. Source study methods: Among the unique TCR beta chains that a later analysis counted, 80 million to 100 million in all, roughly 11 million were shared. Measured with immunoSEQ multiplex PCR; TCRdb has only the in-frame clones, and not every one. From that table come the V and J calls and clone size; the DNA was used to work out D and trimming. The data hold 120,000 or so clones, with over 9.5% observed a single time.

The sample consisted of PBMCs. The receptor was isolated from a young woman in good health and CMV-seropositive. The V and J genes are TRBV9 and TRBJ2-2; D is perhaps TRBD2 (6 bases). CDR3 in DNA: TGTGCCAGCAGCGTATTTTCGGGAGAGATCACCGGGGAGCTGTTTTTT. It yields the protein CASSVFSGEITGELFF.